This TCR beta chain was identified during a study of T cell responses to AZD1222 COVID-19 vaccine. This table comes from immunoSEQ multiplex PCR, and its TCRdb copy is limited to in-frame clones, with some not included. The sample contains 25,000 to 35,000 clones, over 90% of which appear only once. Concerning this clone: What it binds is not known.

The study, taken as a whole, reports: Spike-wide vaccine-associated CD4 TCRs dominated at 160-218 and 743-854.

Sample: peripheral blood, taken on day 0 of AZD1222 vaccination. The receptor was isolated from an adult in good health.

In DNA, the CDR3 is TGCAGCGTAGTTCAGGATACGCAGTATTTT. Its translation: CSVVQDTQYF. This chain uses TRBV29-1 with TRBJ2-3, with no clear D. V lost 6 bases and J lost 6, with 7 bases in between. This CDR3 is built from 10 residues. Germline values: CDR1 SQVTM, CDR2 ANQGSEA.